Listed below are T cell receptor beta chains from one sample, sequenced in a study of T cells in Graves' hyperthyroidism and ophthalmopathy. TCRdb fed the multiplex PCR reads into MiXCR, producing one record per CDR3 protein. The data show about 640,000 distinct CDR3 sequences, around 21% seen once. The material sequenced was blood. Source of these receptors: a man aged 30 to 45 with Graves' ophthalmopathy. The CDR3 runs from the conserved cysteine through the conserved F or W. D genes are given only for firm matches. Size tells how often a clone was seen (once, few, many) or the class of an expanded clone, and some rows leave it out.

V gene,D gene,clone size,J gene,CDR3 DNA,CDR3 protein
TRBV27,TRBD1,.,TRBJ1-5,TGTGCCAGCAGGGGAGGGACAGGGGGCTGGAATAGCAATCAGCCCCAGCATTTT,CASRGGTGGWNSNQPQHF
TRBV18,.,few,TRBJ1-3,TGTGCCAGCTCACCACCTAGGCTTGGCTCTGGAAACACCATATATTTT,CASSPPRLGSGNTIYF
TRBV27,.,many,TRBJ2-1,TGTGCCAGCAGTTTACGGACGACGAGCTCCTACAATGAGCAGTTCTTC,CASSLRTTSSYNEQFF
TRBV4-3,TRBD2,few,TRBJ2-2,TGCGCCAGCAGCCAAGGGGCTAGCGGGTCGACCGGGGAGCTGTTTTTT,CASSQGASGSTGELFF
TRBV6-1,.,few,TRBJ2-1,TGTGCCAGCAGCCCTAGACAGGACAATGAGCAGTTCTTC,CASSPRQDNEQFF
TRBV11-1,.,.,TRBJ2-7,TGTGCCAGCAGCTTGGGGGCTAGCAGGAGAATCGAGCAGTACTTC,CASSLGASRRIEQYF
TRBV7-9,.,.,TRBJ1-2,TGTGCCAGCAGCTTATCGCTCGGCAGGGACGATGGCTACACCTTC,CASSLSLGRDDGYTF
TRBV27,TRBD1,.,TRBJ2-7,TGTGCCAGCAGTTTCAGAACCGGGACAGGGAAGAACGAGCAGTACTTC,CASSFRTGTGKNEQYF
TRBV4-1,.,.,TRBJ2-1,TGCGCCAGCAGCCAGGGAAGAGGGGGAGATGAGCAGTTCTTC,CASSQGRGGDEQFF
TRBV10-3,.,.,TRBJ1-6,TGTGCCACCTGTAAGGAACCTAATTCACCCCTCCACTTT,CATCKEPNSPLHF
TRBV7-9,.,.,TRBJ2-5,TGTGCCAGCAGCTTAGGTGCCAGGGGAGAGACCCAGTACTTC,CASSLGARGETQYF
TRBV20-1,TRBD2,few,TRBJ2-7,TGCAGTGCTAGTGGACTAGCGGGAAGCTCCTACGAGCAGTACTTC,CSASGLAGSSYEQYF
TRBV7-9,.,few,TRBJ1-6,TGTGCCAGCAGCTTGGGGGTCGCGGGGGAGAATTCACCCCTCCACTTT,CASSLGVAGENSPLHF
TRBV3-1,TRBD1,many,TRBJ2-2,TGTGCCAGCAGCCAGGGACAGGGAATTCCCGGGGAGCTGTTTTTT,CASSQGQGIPGELFF
TRBV18,.,.,TRBJ2-7,TGTGCCAGCTCACCACGGCAGGGACGCTCCTACGAGCAGTACTTC,CASSPRQGRSYEQYF
TRBV4-1,.,few,TRBJ1-2,TGCGCCAGCAGCCAAACTTACATGGACGGCTACACCTTC,CASSQTYMDGYTF
TRBV5-6,.,.,TRBJ2-2,TGTGCCAGCAGCTTAAGTCCCAGGAACACCGGGGAGCTGTTTTTT,CASSLSPRNTGELFF
TRBV6-1,.,.,TRBJ2-7,TGTGCCAGCAGCCAGGGGGGTACCCTCTACGAGCAGTACTTC,CASSQGGTLYEQYF
TRBV12-3/TRBV12-4,TRBD1,.,TRBJ2-7,TGTGCCAGCAGTTCCCGACAGGGTGGCGAGCAGTACTTC,CASSSRQGGEQYF
TRBV7-6,TRBD2,many,TRBJ2-1,TGTGCCAGCAGCTTTAGCGGGAGGGCCAATGAGCAGTTCTTC,CASSFSGRANEQFF
TRBV7-8,.,.,TRBJ2-3,TGTGCCAGCTCCCGCAGGAGCCGTGGCACAGATACGCAGTATTTT,CASSRRSRGTDTQYF
TRBV12-3/TRBV12-4,TRBD1,many,TRBJ1-5,TGTGCCAGCAGTTTGCAGGGGGGAGCGGGTCAGCCCCAGCATTTT,CASSLQGGAGQPQHF
TRBV15,.,.,TRBJ2-7,TGTGCCACCAGCAGAGAAGGACTCGTCTACGAGCAGTACTTC,CATSREGLVYEQYF
TRBV28,.,.,TRBJ2-1,TGTGCCAGTAGATCGGTAGCAACAGGGTTCAGCTCCTACAATGAGCAGCTCTTC,CASRSVATGFSSYNEQLF
TRBV19,.,.,TRBJ1-5,TGTGCCAGTATCCCAACAGGTAGCAATCAGCCCCAGCATTTT,CASIPTGSNQPQHF
TRBV5-1,.,few,TRBJ1-2,TGCGCCAGCAGCCCCCGGGACAACTTGTATGGCTACACCTTC,CASSPRDNLYGYTF
TRBV3-1,.,many,TRBJ1-1,TGTGCCAGCAGCCCAGGGAAGGGCGCGGTCACTGAAGCTTTCTTT,CASSPGKGAVTEAFF
TRBV24-1,.,.,TRBJ2-5,TGTGCCACCAGTGATTCGCCCTTTCAGACCCAGTACTTC,CATSDSPFQTQYF
TRBV12-3/TRBV12-4,.,many,TRBJ1-1,TGTGCCAGCAGTTTACAGGGTGTTAGCACTGAAGCTTTCTTT,CASSLQGVSTEAFF
TRBV7-2,.,many,TRBJ2-5,TGTGCCAGCAGCCAGGAGTGGGGTCAAGAGACCCAGTACTTC,CASSQEWGQETQYF
TRBV25-1,.,.,TRBJ2-2,TGTGCCAGCAGTGAGAGTTCCGGGGAGCTGTTTTTT,CASSESSGELFF
TRBV7-9,.,.,TRBJ1-5,TGTGCCAGCAGCGATACTGGTCAGCCCCAGCATTTT,CASSDTGQPQHF
TRBV5-1,.,.,TRBJ2-7,TGCGCCAGCAGTGACCCACGGGACGGAAACTACGAGCAGTACTTC,CASSDPRDGNYEQYF
TRBV27,.,few,TRBJ2-7,TGTGCCAGCAGTTTGGTTGGAGGGCTTTCGGCCGAGCAGTACTTC,CASSLVGGLSAEQYF
TRBV3-1,.,.,TRBJ2-1,TGTGCCAGCAGCGACACAACCCCCTACAATGAGCAGTTCTTC,CASSDTTPYNEQFF
TRBV7-9,TRBD1,.,TRBJ2-1,TGTGCCAGCAGCCCCGGACAGGGGATTTACGATGAGCAGTTCTTC,CASSPGQGIYDEQFF